Described below is a single T cell receptor (beta chain) sequence and its context. The antigen is undetermined. The patients all showed relapse after autologous stem cell transplantation, while their brentuximab vedotin exposure varied. Sequenced by immunoSEQ multiplex PCR; TCRdb stores in-frame clones only, minus some. The repertoire holds 95,000 or so clones, with 80% to 85% as singletons. The data belong to a study of PD-1 blockade in classical Hodgkin lymphoma. Study conclusions and caveats: Nothing has yet pinned down what causes the repertoire differences, possibly disease activity or prior therapy.

Germline CDR1 is SEHNR and CDR2 is FQNEAQ (reference sequence). CDR3 length equals 18 residues. V was clipped by 5 bases and J by 4 bases, with 26 bases between them. The J gene is TRBJ1-2, the V gene TRBV7-9, with a possible D match to TRBD1 (6 bases). This TCR came from a human donor with classical Hodgkin lymphoma. The material was peripheral blood mononuclear cells (PBMCs), obtained at baseline. The CDR3 here is CASSPSGRGGAVGYGYTF. CDR3 sequence (DNA): TGTGCCAGCAGCCCCTCGGGACGCGGGGGCGCGGTCGGCTATGGCTACACCTTC.